This T cell receptor beta chain was identified during a study of cytomegalovirus exposure and HLA in healthy donors. Study-wide background: Both the approximately 130 validation repertoires and the approximately 700 first-cohort repertoires used the same platform, as reported by a later analysis. Points from the study as a whole: Rarity marked most TCR sequences, yet some public TCRs occurred in many donors.

Donors came from a validation cohort of 90 to 150 subjects, distinct from the first 666-subject cohort. In regard to this clone: Its specificity is not known.

Measured with immunoSEQ multiplex PCR; TCRdb has only the in-frame clones, and not every one. The sample lists roughly 250,000 clones, more than 75% occurring once. This CDR3 contains 14 residues. V lost 0 bases, J lost 3 bases, and 8 bases lay in between. Germline V gene lookup returns CDR1 SGHRS and CDR2 YFSETQ. The sample consisted of PBMCs. This rearrangement joins TRBV5-1 to TRBJ2-3, with D perhaps matching TRBD1 (6 bases). This clonotype originated in a woman under 40 in good health and CMV-seropositive. The chain's CDR3 is CASSLDRETDTQYF. Written as DNA, the CDR3 is TGCGCCAGCAGCTTGGACAGGGAGACAGATACGCAGTATTTT.